These 10 T cell receptor beta chains share one sample of origin, sequenced in a study of cytomegalovirus exposure and HLA in healthy donors. Vbeta (60) and Jbeta (13) primers were used in the PCR. Sequenced by immunoSEQ multiplex PCR; TCRdb stores in-frame clones only, minus some. Here the sample spans 130,000 or so clones, 8.5% to 10% being singletons. The sequenced sample consisted of PBMCs. The receptors were gathered from a man aged 35 to 55 in good health and CMV-seronegative.

This clone was seen only a few times. The chain joins TRBV30 to TRBJ1-3, with 10 bases lining up with TRBD1. In germline, CDR1 is GTSNPN, CDR2 SVGIG (reference sequence). V shed 3 bases, J shed 2 bases, and the junction held 7 bases outside the gene matches. The CDR3 spans 16 residues. The CDR3 nucleotides read TGTGCCTGGAGCGGCGGGACAGGGGTTGCTGGAAACACCATATATTTT. Residues: CAWSGGTGVAGNTIYF.

J is TRBJ1-1 and V is TRBV2; D unclear. The CDR3 runs to 13 residues. CDR1 SNHLY and CDR2 FYNNEI come from the germline V gene. Between the trimmed V and J ends, which lost 0 bases and 1 base, there was a span of 3 bases. This chain's CDR3 is CASSEARNTEAFF. The CDR3 DNA sequence: TGTGCCAGCAGTGAAGCCAGGAACACTGAAGCTTTCTTT.

This clone has only a few counts. The J gene is TRBJ2-3, the V gene TRBV6-6; 7 bases fit TRBD1. Per germline, CDR1 MNHNY and CDR2 SVGAGI (reference sequence). CDR3 length: 14 residues. V gave up 8 bases and J gave up 2 bases; unmatched junction bases: 7. For the CDR3, the DNA is TGTGCCAGCCGCGGACAGGTTGACACAGATACGCAGTATTTT. Protein sequence: CASRGQVDTDTQYF.

This clone came up a few times. The V gene is TRBV28, the J gene TRBJ2-1, with TRBD2 as a possible D gene (6 bases). The germline CDR1 and CDR2 sequences are MDHEN and SYDVKM. The CDR3 runs 13 residues. V lost 3 bases, J lost 7 bases, and 10 bases lay in between. CDR3 in amino acids: CASSLGTRNEQFF. In nucleotides, the CDR3 is TGTGCCAGCAGTTTGGGGACTCGGAATGAGCAGTTCTTC.

The chain couples TRBV19 to TRBJ1-2; D may be TRBD1 (5 bases). The CDR3 is 13 amino acids. V lost 3 bases to trimming and J lost 4 bases, with 9 bases between them. CDR1 is LNHDA, CDR2 SQIVND, per germline (reference sequence). The CDR3 loop reads CASSMSQGYGYTF. DNA of the CDR3: TGTGCCAGTAGTATGAGCCAGGGCTATGGCTACACCTTC. Looking up the rest from reference TRBV19 and TRBJ1-2 gives the full variable domain: DGGITQSPKYLFRKEGQNVTLSCEQNLNHDAMYWYRQDPGQGLRLIYYSQIVNDFQKGDIAEGYSVSREKKESFPLTVTSAQKNPTAFYLCASSMSQGYGYTFGSGTRLTVV.

This chain uses TRBV19 with TRBJ1-6; TRBD1 agrees at 7 bases. The V gene end was trimmed by 6 bases and the J gene end by 7 bases; junction bases not matched to a gene: 3. The V gene's germline CDR1 is LNHDA and CDR2 SQIVND (reference sequence). The CDR3 is 13 amino acids. CDR3 nucleotide sequence: TGTGCCAGTAGGGGACAGATCAATTCACCCCTCCACTTT. Protein: CASRGQINSPLHF. Full variable domain (missing parts from reference TRBV19 and TRBJ1-6): DGGITQSPKYLFRKEGQNVTLSCEQNLNHDAMYWYRQDPGQGLRLIYYSQIVNDFQKGDIAEGYSVSREKKESFPLTVTSAQKNPTAFYLCASRGQINSPLHFGNGTRLTVT.

This clone was found a few times. This sequence joins TRBV11-2 and TRBJ1-2; 8 bases align to TRBD1. J was trimmed by 5 bases and V by 5 bases; bases with no gene match: 4. The CDR3 has 13 amino acids. Germline loops: CDR1 SGHAT, CDR2 FQNNGV. The chain's CDR3 is CASSHGTGYGYTF. The CDR3 bases are TGTGCCAGCAGCCACGGGACAGGTTATGGCTACACCTTC.

The chain combines TRBV6-6 with TRBJ2-1, with 7 bases fitting TRBD1. The ends lost 6 bases at V and 6 bases at J; junction bases unmatched: 5. The CDR3 extends over 13 amino acids. Germline-derived CDR1 and CDR2 are MNHNY and SVGAGI (reference sequence). The CDR3 coding sequence is TGTGCCAGCAGGGGGGCAGGGGGCAATGAGCAGTTCTTC. It encodes CASRGAGGNEQFF.

The chain carries TRBV21-1 and TRBJ2-6; the table's D call of TRBD1 was not tested on the DNA. TRBV21-1 is described as a pseudogene. The CDR3 is 14 residues long. The CDR3, as DNA: TGTGCCAGCAGCAACAGCTCTGGGGCCAACGTCCTGACTTTC. Its protein is CASSNSSGANVLTF.

This clone was recorded a few times. The rearrangement joins TRBV6-4 to TRBJ1-1; D is possibly TRBD1 (6 bases). Trimming shortened V by 3 bases and J by 2 bases, and 7 bases separated the two germline ends. The CDR3 runs 13 residues. Germline V gene sequence: CDR1 MRHNA, CDR2 SNTAGT. In DNA, the CDR3 is TGTGCCAGCAGTGAACAGGGAAACACTGAAGCTTTCTTT. Translating gives CASSEQGNTEAFF.